The subject of this entry is one T cell receptor beta chain. Antigen unknown. Germline loops: CDR1 MNHEY, CDR2 SMNVEV (reference sequence). Trimming took 7 bases from V and 0 from J, leaving 12 bases between them. The CDR3 spans 15 residues. The data were obtained in a study of T cell repertoires in cytomegalovirus infection. Study context: Indications of both CMV infection and matching HLA type were provided by public TCR beta signatures. The study, taken as a whole, reports: It was HLA-C-restricted CMV-specific TCR beta clonotypes that dominated the response ex vivo.

One entry per CDR3 protein results from TCRdb running MiXCR on the reads. The sample lists some 230,000 distinct CDR3 sequences; 22% were seen once. Sequenced material: CD8+ T cells from PBMCs. The gene calls are TRBV27 and TRBJ2-2; no clear D. The source is a human donor in good health (CMV status not recorded). Some clones in this sample may be carry-over from other donors' samples. For the CDR3, the DNA is TGTGCCAGCAAACACTTCAGCGCGAACACCGGGGAGCTGTTTTTT. This translates into CASKHFSANTGELFF.